Included here is one T cell receptor beta chain sequence, with context. The antigen is undetermined. Germline V gene sequence: CDR1 SGHAT, CDR2 FQDESV (reference sequence). The CDR3 is 15 residues long. The junction had 5 bases not matched to a gene; V was cut back by 5 bases and J by 6 bases. The data derive from a study of T cell responses to AZD1222 COVID-19 vaccine. Produced via immunoSEQ multiplex PCR; TCRdb's table is partial and in-frame only. The sample lists about 140,000 clones, 85% to 90% occurring once. Broader study findings: Spike-wide coverage was observed for vaccine-associated CD4 TCRs, with dominant responses at 160-218 and 743-854. The donor cohort was predominantly white British with a female majority, and clonal diversity may have been underestimated.

J is TRBJ2-1 and V is TRBV11-1, with 12 nucleotides matching TRBD2. Specimen: peripheral blood, collected 28 days after the second AZD1222 dose. The TCR comes from an adult who received the AZD1222 COVID-19 vaccine. The CDR3 loop reads CASSLMGLAGNEQFF. The CDR3 DNA sequence: TGTGCCAGCAGCCTGATGGGACTAGCGGGCAATGAGCAGTTCTTC.